This entry concerns a single T cell receptor (beta chain). Its target is unknown. This sample is part of a study of OX40 agonist ivuxolimab in advanced cancers. Study as a whole: The diagnoses of dose-escalation patients were hepatocellular carcinoma, melanoma, renal cell or head and neck cancer. Study-level results: Nonresponders, in some cases, also had low normalized T-cell clonal expansion. Partial responders treated at 0.1-3.0 mg/kg exhibited clonal expansion among the lowest measured. In the 0.1 to 3.0 mg/kg range, CD4+ and CD8+ blood T cells had expanded clonally by week 6.

Sequencing was performed with immunoSEQ multiplex PCR; in TCRdb, only in-frame clones are kept and a portion is missing. The sample includes 94,000 or so clones, under 90% of them seen just once. The length of the CDR3 is 13 residues. Trimming removed 5 bases from V and 2 bases from J, with 7 bases in between. The V gene's germline CDR1 is SGHTA and CDR2 FQGNSA. This TCR came from an adult with an advanced solid tumor such as melanoma, head and neck, liver or kidney cancer. The V call is TRBV7-2, the J call TRBJ2-1, with D uncertain. Sequencing used CD4+ or CD8+ T cells sorted from blood, obtained in a trial of the OX40 agonist ivuxolimab. DNA of the CDR3: TGTGCCAGCAGCCCGCAGGCCTACAATGAGCAGTTCTTC. Translating gives CASSPQAYNEQFF.